This T cell receptor beta chain is from a study of glioma-infiltrating T cells after dendritic cell vaccination. About the study: Dendritic cell vaccination trial patients had either newly diagnosed or recurrent glioblastoma. Three intradermal dendritic cell vaccine injections were given every two weeks.

As for time point: after dendritic cell vaccination, including at tumor progression/relapse. The CDR3 totals 16 residues. Germline V gene sequence: CDR1 KGHSH, CDR2 LQKENI. The V and J ends lost 1 base and 2 bases, in that order; junction bases with no gene match: 7. Up to about 2 ug genomic DNA was used for TCRB CDR3 amplification. Measured with immunoSEQ multiplex PCR; TCRdb has only the in-frame clones, and not every one. This table has about 110,000 clones, roughly 90% appearing once. To note about this clone: Its antigen remains unidentified.

Study results and limitations: TCR clonality showed no direct relationship with survival.

The J gene is TRBJ1-2, the V gene TRBV18; 7 nucleotides align to TRBD1. The origin of this receptor is a human donor with glioblastoma. The sample here was blood, taken after dendritic cell vaccination. The CDR3: CASSPLPGQRNYGYTF. CDR3 DNA sequence: TGTGCCAGCTCACCACTGCCGGGACAGAGGAACTATGGCTACACCTTC.